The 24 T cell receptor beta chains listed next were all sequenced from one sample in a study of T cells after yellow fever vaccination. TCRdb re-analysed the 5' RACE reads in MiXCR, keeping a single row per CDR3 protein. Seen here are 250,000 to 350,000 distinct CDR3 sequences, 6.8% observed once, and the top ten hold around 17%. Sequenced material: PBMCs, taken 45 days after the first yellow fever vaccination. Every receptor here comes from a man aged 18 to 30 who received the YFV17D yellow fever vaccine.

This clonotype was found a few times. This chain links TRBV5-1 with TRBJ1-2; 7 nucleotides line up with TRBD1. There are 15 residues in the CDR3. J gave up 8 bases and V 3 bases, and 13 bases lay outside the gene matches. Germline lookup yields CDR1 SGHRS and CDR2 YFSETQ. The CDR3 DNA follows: TGCGCCAGCAGCTGGGGCGGACAGGATTGGCAAGGCTACACCTTC. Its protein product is CASSWGGQDWQGYTF.

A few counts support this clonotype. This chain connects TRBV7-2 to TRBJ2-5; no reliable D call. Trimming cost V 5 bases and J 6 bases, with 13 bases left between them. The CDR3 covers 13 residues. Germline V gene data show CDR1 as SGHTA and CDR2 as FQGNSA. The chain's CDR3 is CASSPPRRQTQYF. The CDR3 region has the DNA TGTGCCAGCAGCCCCCCACGCCGGCAGACCCAGTACTTC. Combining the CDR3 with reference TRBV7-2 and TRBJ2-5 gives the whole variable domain GAGVSQSPSNKVTEKGKDVELRCDPISGHTALYWYRQSLGQGLEFLIYFQGNSAPDKSGLPSDRFSAERTGGSVSTLTIQRTQQEDSAVYLCASSPPRRQTQYFGPGTRLLVL.

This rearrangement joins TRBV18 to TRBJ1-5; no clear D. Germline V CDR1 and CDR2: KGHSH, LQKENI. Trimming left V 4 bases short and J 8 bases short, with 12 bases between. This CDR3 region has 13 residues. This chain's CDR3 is CASSRTRVEPQHF. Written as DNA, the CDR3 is TGTGCCAGCTCACGTACGCGGGTCGAGCCCCAGCATTTT.

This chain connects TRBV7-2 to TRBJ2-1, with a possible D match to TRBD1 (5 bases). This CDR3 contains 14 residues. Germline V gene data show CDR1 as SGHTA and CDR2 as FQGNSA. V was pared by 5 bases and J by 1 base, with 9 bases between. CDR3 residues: CASSAQGSYNEQFF. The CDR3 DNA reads TGTGCCAGCAGCGCCCAGGGTTCCTACAATGAGCAGTTCTTC.

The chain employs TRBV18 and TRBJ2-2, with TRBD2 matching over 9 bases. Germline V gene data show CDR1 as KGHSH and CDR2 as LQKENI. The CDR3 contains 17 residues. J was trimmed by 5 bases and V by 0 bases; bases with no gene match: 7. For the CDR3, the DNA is TGTGCCAGCTCACCACCGAATAGCGGGGGCCGAACCGGGGAGCTGTTTTTT. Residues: CASSPPNSGGRTGELFF.

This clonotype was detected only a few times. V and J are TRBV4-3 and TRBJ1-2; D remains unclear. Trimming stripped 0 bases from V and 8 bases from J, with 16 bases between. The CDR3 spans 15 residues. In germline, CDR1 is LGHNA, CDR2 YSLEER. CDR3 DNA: TGCGCCAGCAGCCAAGACCCGCAATTCTTCTACGGCTACACCTTC. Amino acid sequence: CASSQDPQFFYGYTF.

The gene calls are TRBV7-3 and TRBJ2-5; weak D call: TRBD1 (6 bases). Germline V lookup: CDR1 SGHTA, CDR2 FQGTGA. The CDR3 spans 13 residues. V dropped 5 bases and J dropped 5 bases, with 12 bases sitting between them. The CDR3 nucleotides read TGTGCCAGCAGCCCTTTTAGGGGGGAGACCCAGTACTTC. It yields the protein CASSPFRGETQYF.

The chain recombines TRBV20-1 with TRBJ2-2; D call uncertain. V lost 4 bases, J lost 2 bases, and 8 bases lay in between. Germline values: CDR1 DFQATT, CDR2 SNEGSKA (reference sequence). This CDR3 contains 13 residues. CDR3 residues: CSAILGNTGELFF. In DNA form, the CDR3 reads TGCAGTGCTATCCTGGGTAACACCGGGGAGCTGTTTTTT.

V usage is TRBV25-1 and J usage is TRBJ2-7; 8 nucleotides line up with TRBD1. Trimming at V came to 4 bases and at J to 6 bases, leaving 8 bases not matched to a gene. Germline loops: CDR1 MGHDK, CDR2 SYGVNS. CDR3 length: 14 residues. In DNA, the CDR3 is TGTGCCAGCAGTGGAACAGGGGGGACCCTCGAGCAGTACTTC. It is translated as CASSGTGGTLEQYF.

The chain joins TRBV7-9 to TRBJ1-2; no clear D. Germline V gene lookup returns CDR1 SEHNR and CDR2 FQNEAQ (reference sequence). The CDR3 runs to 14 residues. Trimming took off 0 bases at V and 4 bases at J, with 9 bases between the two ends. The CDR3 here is CASSLAAGSYGYTF. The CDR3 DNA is TGTGCCAGCAGCTTAGCGGCAGGCTCCTATGGCTACACCTTC.

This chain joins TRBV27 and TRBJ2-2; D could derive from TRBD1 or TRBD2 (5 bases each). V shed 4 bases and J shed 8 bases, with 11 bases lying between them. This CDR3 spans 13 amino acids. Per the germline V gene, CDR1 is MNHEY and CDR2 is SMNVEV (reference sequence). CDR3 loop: CASSYGAAGELFF. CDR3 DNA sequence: TGTGCCAGCAGTTACGGGGCCGCGGGGGAGCTGTTTTTT.

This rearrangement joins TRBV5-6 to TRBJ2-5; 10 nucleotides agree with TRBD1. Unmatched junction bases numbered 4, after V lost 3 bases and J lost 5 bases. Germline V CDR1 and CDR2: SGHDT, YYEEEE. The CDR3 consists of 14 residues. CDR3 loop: CASSWDRGVETQYF. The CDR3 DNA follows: TGTGCCAGCAGCTGGGACAGGGGTGTTGAGACCCAGTACTTC.

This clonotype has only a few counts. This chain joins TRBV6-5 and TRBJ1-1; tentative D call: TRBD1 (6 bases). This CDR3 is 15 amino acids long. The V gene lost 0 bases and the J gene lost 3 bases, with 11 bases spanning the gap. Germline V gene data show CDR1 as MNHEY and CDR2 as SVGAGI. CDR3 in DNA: TGTGCCAGCAGTTACTCGAGAAGACAGGACACTGAAGCTTTCTTT. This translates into CASSYSRRQDTEAFF.

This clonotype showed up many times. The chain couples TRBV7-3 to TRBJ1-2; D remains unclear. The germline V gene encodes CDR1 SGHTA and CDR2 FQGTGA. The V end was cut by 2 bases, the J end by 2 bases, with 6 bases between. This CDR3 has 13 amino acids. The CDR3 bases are TGTGCCAGCAGCTTAGAGCACAACTATGGCTACACCTTC. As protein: CASSLEHNYGYTF.

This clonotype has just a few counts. CDR3 sequence (DNA): TGTGCCAGCACTGCCGACAGGGCGAGCACCGGGGAGCTGTTTTTT. Translation gives CASTADRASTGELFF. The chain has TRBV5-4 and TRBJ2-2, with 7 bases matching TRBD1. There are 15 residues in the CDR3. With V trimmed by 6 bases and J by 4 bases, 9 bases remained unmatched. From germline, CDR1 is SGHNT and CDR2 YYREEE (reference sequence).

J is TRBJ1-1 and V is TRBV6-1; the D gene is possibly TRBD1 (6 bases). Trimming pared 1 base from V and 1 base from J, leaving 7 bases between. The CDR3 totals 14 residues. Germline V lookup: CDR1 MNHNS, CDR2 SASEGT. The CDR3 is CASSEVQGNTEAFF. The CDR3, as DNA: TGTGCCAGCAGTGAAGTACAGGGGAACACTGAAGCTTTCTTT.

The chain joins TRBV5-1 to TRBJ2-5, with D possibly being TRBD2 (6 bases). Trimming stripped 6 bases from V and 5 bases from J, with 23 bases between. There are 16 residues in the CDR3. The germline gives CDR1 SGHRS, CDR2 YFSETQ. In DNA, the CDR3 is TGCGCCAGCACCCACCGTAGCCATGGCGGGGAGGAGACCCAGTACTTC. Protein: CASTHRSHGGEETQYF.

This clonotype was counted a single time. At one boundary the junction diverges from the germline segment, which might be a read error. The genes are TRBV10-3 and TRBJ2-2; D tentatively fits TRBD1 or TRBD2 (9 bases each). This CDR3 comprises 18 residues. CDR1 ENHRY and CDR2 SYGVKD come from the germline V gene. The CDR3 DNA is TGTGCCTTCAGTGAGCGGGGGGACGGGACAGGGTACACCGGGGAGCTGTTTTTT. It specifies CAFSERGDGTGYTGELFF.

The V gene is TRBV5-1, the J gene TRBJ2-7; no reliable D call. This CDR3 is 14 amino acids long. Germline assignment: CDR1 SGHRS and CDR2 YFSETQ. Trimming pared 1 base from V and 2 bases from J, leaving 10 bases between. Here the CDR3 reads CASSLLSPAYEQYF. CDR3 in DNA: TGCGCCAGCAGCTTGCTAAGCCCAGCCTACGAGCAGTACTTC.

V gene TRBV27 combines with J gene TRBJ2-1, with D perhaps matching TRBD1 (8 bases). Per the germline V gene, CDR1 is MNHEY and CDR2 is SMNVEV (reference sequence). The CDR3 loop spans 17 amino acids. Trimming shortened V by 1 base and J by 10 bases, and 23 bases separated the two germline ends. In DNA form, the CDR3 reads TGTGCCAGCAGTTTATGGCGGGGGACAGGCTCCTATCGAGAGCAGTTCTTC. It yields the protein CASSLWRGTGSYREQFF.

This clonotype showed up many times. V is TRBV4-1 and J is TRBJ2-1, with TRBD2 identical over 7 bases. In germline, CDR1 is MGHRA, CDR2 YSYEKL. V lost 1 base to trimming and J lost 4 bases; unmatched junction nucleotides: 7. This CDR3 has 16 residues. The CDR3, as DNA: TGCGCCAGCAGCCAAGTTAGGCTAGCGGTTTACAATGAGCAGTTCTTC. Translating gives CASSQVRLAVYNEQFF.

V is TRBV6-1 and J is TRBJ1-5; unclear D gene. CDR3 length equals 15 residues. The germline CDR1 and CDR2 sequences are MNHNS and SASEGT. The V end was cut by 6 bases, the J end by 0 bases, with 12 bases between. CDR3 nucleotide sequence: TGTGCCAGCAGCAGCAACAATTATAGCAATCAGCCCCAGCATTTT. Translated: CASSSNNYSNQPQHF.

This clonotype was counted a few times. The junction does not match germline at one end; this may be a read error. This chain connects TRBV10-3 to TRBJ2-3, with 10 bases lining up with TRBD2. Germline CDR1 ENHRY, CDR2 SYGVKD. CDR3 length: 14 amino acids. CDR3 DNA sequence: TGTGCCACCAGTCTAGCGGGGGAAACAGATACGCAGTATTTT. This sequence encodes CATSLAGETDTQYF.

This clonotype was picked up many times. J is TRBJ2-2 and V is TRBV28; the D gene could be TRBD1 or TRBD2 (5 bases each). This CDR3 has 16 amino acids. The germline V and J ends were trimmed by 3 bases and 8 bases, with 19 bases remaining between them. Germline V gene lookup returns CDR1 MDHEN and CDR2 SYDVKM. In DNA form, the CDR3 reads TGTGCCAGCAGTTTGGGCCGGGGCTCGACTTGGGGGGAGCTGTTTTTT. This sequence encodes CASSLGRGSTWGELFF.